One and the same sample provided the 8 T cell receptor beta chains below, sequenced in a study of CXCR3-negative and CXCR3-positive naive CD8 T cells. The antigens these receptors bind are not known. Study-wide findings and caveats: For CXCR3-positive naive cells, TRB CDR3s were more hydrophobic than those of CXCR3-negative naive cells.

Carrying UMI labels, the TRB cDNA libraries were prepared through 5' RACE. TCRdb reanalyzed the 5' RACE reads, giving one entry per CDR3 protein sequence and no DNA. The sample includes some 150,000 distinct CDR3 sequences. The sequenced sample was naive CXCR3+ CD8+ T cells from blood. The subset was: CD45RO-CCR7+CD27+CD95- naive CD8+ T cells expressing CXCR3 (TNR3+). These receptors came from a human donor in good health. Some clones in this sample may be carry-over from other donors' samples.

The V and J genes are TRBV20-1 and TRBJ1-1; TCRdb names TRBD1, which stays unverified in the absence of DNA. Per the germline V gene, CDR1 is DFQATT and CDR2 is SNEGSKA (reference sequence). The CDR3 totals 15 residues. The CDR3 spells CSASQPEQGHTEAFF.

This chain uses TRBV12-3 or TRBV12-4 with TRBJ2-7; the D call from TCRdb, TRBD1, cannot be confirmed without DNA. The length of the CDR3 is 14 residues. The CDR3 protein is CASSQGQETYEQYF.

CDR3 loop: CSASGLIDTDTQYF. The chain has TRBV20-1 and TRBJ2-3; with no DNA, the TCRdb D assignment of TRBD2 cannot be verified. Germline values: CDR1 DFQATT, CDR2 SNEGSKA (reference sequence). The CDR3 runs to 14 residues.

This sequence joins TRBV6-5 and TRBJ2-5; TCRdb lists TRBD1, though no DNA is available to test this call. This CDR3 has 15 residues. Germline V gene lookup returns CDR1 MNHEY and CDR2 SVGAGI. This chain's CDR3 is CASSYENRVEETQYF.

This chain joins TRBV5-6 and TRBJ2-7. The CDR3 has 12 residues. The germline gives CDR1 SGHDT, CDR2 YYEEEE. Here the CDR3 reads CASSLLVGEQYF.

The chain employs TRBV7-9 and TRBJ2-7; lacking DNA, the TRBD1 call made by TCRdb goes unchecked. Germline loops: CDR1 SEHNR, CDR2 FQNEAQ (reference sequence). CDR3 length: 21 amino acids. This CDR3 reads CASSLLRPGQASETAPWEQYF.

The CDR3 loop is CASSPKGLADGELFF. The J gene is TRBJ2-2, the V gene TRBV7-7; TCRdb returns TRBD2, unconfirmable since there is no DNA. Germline V gene data show CDR1 as SSHAT and CDR2 as FNYEAQ (reference sequence). The CDR3 consists of 15 residues.

The CDR3 sequence is CASSDWRDHTQYF. This sequence joins TRBV6-4 and TRBJ2-3. CDR3 length equals 13 residues. Germline V lookup: CDR1 MRHNA, CDR2 SNTAGT.